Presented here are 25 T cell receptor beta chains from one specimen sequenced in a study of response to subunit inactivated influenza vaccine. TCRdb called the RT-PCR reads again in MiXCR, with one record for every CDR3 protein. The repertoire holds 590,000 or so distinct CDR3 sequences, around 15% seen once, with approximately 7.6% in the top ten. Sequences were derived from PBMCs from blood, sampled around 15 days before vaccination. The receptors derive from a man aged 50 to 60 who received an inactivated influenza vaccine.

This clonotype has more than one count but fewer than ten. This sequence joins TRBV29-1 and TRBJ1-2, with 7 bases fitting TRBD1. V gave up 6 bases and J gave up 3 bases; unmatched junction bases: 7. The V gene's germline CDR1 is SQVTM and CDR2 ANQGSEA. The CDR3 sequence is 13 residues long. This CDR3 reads CSVGQFQDYGYTF. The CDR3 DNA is TGCAGCGTGGGACAGTTCCAGGACTATGGCTACACCTTC. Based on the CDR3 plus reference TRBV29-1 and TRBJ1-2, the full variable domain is SAVISQKPSRDICQRGTSLTIQCQVDSQVTMMFWYRQQPGQSLTLIATANQGSEATYESGFVIDKFPISRPNLTFSTLTVSNMSPEDSSIYLCSVGQFQDYGYTFGSGTRLTVV.

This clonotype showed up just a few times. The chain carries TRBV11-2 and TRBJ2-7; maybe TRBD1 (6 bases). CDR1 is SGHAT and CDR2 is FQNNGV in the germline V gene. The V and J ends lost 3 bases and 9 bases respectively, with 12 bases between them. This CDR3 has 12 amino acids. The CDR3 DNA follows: TGTGCCAGCAGCTTTACCAAAGGGGGGCAGTACTTC. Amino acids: CASSFTKGGQYF.

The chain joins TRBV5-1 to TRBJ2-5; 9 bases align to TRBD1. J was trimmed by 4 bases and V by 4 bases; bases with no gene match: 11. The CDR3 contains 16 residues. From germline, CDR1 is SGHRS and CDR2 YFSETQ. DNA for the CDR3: TGCGCCAGCAGCGGCCGCGGGGACAGGGTCGGAGAGACCCAGTACTTC. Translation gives CASSGRGDRVGETQYF.

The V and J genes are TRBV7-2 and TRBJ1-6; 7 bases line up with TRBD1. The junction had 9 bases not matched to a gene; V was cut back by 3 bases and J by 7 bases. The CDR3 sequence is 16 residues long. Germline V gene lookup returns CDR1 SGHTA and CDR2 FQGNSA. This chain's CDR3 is CASSFQTGTGNSPLHF. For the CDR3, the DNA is TGTGCCAGCAGCTTCCAGACAGGGACGGGAAATTCACCCCTCCACTTT.

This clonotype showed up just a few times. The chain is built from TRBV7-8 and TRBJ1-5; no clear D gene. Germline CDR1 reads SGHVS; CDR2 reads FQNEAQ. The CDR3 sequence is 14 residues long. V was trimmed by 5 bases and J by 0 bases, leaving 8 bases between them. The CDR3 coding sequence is TGTGCCAGCAGCAGCAGGTTTAGCAATCAGCCCCAGCATTTT. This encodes CASSSRFSNQPQHF. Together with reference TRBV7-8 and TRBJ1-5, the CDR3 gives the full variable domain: GAGVSQSPRYKVAKRGQDVALRCDPISGHVSLFWYQQALGQGPEFLTYFQNEAQLDKSGLPSDRFFAERPEGSVSTLKIQRTQQEDSAVYLCASSSRFSNQPQHFGDGTRLSIL.

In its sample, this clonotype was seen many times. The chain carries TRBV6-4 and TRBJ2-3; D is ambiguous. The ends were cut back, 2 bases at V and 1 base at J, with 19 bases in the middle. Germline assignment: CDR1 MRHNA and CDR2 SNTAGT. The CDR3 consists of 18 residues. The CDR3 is CASSDPSWVYHGTDTQYF. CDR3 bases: TGTGCCAGCAGTGACCCGTCTTGGGTCTACCATGGCACAGATACGCAGTATTTT.

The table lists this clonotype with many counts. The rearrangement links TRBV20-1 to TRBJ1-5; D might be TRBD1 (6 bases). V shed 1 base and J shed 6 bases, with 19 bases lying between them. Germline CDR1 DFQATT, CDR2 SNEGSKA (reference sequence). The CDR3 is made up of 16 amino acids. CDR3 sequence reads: CSARGGGPGAGQPQHF. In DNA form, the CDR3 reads TGCAGTGCTAGAGGGGGGGGCCCGGGGGCAGGTCAGCCCCAGCATTTT.

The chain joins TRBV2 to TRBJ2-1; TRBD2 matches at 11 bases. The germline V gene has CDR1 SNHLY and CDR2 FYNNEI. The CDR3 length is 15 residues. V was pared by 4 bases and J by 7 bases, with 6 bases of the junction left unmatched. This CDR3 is CASSALSGRGNEQFF. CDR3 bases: TGTGCCAGCAGTGCCCTTAGCGGGAGGGGAAATGAGCAGTTCTTC.

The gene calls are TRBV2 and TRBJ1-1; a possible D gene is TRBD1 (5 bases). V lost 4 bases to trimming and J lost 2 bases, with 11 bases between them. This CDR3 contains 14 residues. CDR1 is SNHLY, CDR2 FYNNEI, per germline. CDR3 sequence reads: CASSVTQGNTEAFF. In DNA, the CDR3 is TGTGCCAGCAGTGTTACGCAGGGAAACACTGAAGCTTTCTTT.

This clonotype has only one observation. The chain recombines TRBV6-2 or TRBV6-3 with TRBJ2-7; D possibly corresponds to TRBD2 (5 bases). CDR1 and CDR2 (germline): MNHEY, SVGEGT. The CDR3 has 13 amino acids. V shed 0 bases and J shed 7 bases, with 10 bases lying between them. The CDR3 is CASSYSSGGEQYF. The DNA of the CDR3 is TGTGCCAGCAGTTACTCGTCCGGCGGGGAGCAGTACTTC.

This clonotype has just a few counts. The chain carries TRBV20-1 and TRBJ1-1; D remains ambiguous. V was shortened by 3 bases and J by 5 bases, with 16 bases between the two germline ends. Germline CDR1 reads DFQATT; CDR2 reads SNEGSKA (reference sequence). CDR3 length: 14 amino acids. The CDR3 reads CSASGREGTTEAFF. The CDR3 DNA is TGCAGTGCTAGTGGGCGTGAGGGTACGACTGAAGCTTTCTTT.

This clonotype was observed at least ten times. The CDR3 spells CAISGTDNQPQHF. Written as DNA, the CDR3 is TGTGCCATCAGTGGGACAGACAATCAGCCCCAGCATTTT. The genes are TRBV10-3 and TRBJ1-5, with D possibly matching TRBD1 (6 bases). V lost 4 bases to trimming and J lost 3 bases, with 7 bases between them. The germline gives CDR1 ENHRY, CDR2 SYGVKD. The CDR3 loop spans 13 amino acids.

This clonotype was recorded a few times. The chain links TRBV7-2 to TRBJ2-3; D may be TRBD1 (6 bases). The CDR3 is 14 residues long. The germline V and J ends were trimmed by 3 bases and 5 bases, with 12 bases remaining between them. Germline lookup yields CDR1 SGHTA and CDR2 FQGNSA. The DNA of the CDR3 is TGTGCCAGCAGCTTTCAAAGAGGGGGAGATACGCAGTATTTT. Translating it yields CASSFQRGGDTQYF. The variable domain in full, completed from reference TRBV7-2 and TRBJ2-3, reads GAGVSQSPSNKVTEKGKDVELRCDPISGHTALYWYRQSLGQGLEFLIYFQGNSAPDKSGLPSDRFSAERTGGSVSTLTIQRTQQEDSAVYLCASSFQRGGDTQYFGPGTRLTVL.

The CDR3 is CASSLSLQGVYQETQYF. For the CDR3, the DNA is TGTGCCAGCAGTTTATCCCTCCAGGGGGTATATCAAGAGACCCAGTACTTC. This chain connects TRBV12-3 or TRBV12-4 to TRBJ2-5, with TRBD1 matching 7 bases. V gave up 2 bases and J gave up 2 bases; unmatched junction bases: 11. There are 17 residues in the CDR3.

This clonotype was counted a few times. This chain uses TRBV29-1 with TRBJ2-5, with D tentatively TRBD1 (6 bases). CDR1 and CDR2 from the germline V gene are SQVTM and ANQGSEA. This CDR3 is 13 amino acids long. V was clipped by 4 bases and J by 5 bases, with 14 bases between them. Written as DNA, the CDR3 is TGCAGCGTTGGGGGGCCTCTCGCGGAGACCCAGTACTTC. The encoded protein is CSVGGPLAETQYF.

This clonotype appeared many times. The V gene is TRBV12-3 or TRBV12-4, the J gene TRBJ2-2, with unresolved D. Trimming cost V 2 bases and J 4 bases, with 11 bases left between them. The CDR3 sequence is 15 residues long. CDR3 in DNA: TGTGCCAGCAGTTTATCCGCACCGGTCACCGGGGAGCTGTTTTTT. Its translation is CASSLSAPVTGELFF.

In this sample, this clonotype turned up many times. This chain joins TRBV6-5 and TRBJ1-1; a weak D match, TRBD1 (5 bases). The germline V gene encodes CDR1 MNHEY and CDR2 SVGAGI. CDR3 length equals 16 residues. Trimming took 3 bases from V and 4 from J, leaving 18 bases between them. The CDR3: CASSYGQKTRATEAFF. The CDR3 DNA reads TGTGCCAGCAGTTATGGTCAGAAAACCAGGGCCACTGAAGCTTTCTTT.

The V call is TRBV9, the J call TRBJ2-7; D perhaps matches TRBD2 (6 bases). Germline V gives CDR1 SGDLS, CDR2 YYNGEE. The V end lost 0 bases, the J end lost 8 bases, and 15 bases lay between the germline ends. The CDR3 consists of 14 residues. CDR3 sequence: CASSVGHGGDQQYF. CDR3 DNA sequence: TGTGCCAGCAGCGTAGGCCATGGAGGGGACCAGCAGTACTTC.

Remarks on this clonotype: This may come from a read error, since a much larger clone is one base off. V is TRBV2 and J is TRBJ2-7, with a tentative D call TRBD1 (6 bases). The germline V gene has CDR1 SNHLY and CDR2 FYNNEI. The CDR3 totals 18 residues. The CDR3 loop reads CTSSFAGSSRGRKYEQYF. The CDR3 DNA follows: TGTACCAGCAGTTTCGCCGGTAGCTCCAGGGGCCGAAAATACGAGCAGTACTTC.

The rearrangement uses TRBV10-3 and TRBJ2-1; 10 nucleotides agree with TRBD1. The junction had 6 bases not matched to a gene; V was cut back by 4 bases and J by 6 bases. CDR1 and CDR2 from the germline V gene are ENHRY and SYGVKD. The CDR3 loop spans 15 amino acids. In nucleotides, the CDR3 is TGTGCCATCAGTGGGACGACAGGGGGCTTCAATGAGCAGTTCTTC. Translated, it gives CAISGTTGGFNEQFF.

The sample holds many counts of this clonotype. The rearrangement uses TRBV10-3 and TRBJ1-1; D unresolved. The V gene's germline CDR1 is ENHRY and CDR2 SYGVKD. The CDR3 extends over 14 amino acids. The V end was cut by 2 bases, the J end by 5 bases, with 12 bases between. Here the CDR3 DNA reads TGTGCCATCAGTGAGAGGAACAGAATGACTGAAGCTTTCTTT. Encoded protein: CAISERNRMTEAFF.

CDR3 in amino acids: CASSQSRGGSEDTQYF. CDR3 DNA: TGCGCCAGCAGCCAATCACGGGGGGGGAGCGAGGATACGCAGTATTTT. The chain couples TRBV4-1 to TRBJ2-3; 8 positions agree with TRBD2. After removal of 2 bases from V and 6 bases from J, the junction contained 10 bases not matched to a gene. This CDR3 region has 16 residues. The V gene's germline CDR1 is MGHRA and CDR2 YSYEKL.

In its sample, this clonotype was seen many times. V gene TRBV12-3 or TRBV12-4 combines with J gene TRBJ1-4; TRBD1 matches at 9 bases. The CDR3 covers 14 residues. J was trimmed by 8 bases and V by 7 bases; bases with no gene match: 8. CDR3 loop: CASNPGQGGEKLFF. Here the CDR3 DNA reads TGTGCCAGCAATCCGGGACAGGGAGGGGAAAAACTGTTTTTT.

Here the CDR3 DNA reads TGTGCCAGCAGTTTAGGGCAAAAGGCCAATCAGCCCCAGCATTTT. Amino acid sequence: CASSLGQKANQPQHF. The genes are TRBV12-3 or TRBV12-4 and TRBJ1-5; D unclear. V was cut by 1 base and J by 3 bases, with 10 bases left in between. This CDR3 comprises 15 residues.

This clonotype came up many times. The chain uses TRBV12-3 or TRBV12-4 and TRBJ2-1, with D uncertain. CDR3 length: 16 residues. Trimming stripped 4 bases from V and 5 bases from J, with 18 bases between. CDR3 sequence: CASSSGPSFIHNEQFF. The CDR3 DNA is TGTGCCAGCAGTTCCGGTCCCTCCTTCATCCACAATGAGCAGTTCTTC.